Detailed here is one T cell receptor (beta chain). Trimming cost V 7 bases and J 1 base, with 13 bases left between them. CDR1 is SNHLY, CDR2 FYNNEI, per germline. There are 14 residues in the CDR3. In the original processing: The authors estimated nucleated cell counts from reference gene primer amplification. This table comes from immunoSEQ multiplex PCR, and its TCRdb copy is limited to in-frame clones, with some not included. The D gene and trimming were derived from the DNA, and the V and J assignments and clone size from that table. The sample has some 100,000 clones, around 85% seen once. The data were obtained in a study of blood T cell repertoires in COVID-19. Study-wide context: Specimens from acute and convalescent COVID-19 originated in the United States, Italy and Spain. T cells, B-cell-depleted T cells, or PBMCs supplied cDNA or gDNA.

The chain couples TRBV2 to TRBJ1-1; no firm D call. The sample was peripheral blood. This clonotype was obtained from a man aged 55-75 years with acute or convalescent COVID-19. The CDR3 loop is CASTINSKNTEAFF. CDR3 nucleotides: TGTGCCAGCACGATAAACTCGAAGAACACTGAAGCTTTCTTT. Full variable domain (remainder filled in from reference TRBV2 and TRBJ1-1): EPEVTQTPSHQVTQMGQEVILRCVPISNHLYFYWYRQILGQKVEFLVSFYNNEISEKSEIFDDQFSVERPDGSNFTLKIRSTKLEDSAMYFCASTINSKNTEAFFGQGTRLTVV.